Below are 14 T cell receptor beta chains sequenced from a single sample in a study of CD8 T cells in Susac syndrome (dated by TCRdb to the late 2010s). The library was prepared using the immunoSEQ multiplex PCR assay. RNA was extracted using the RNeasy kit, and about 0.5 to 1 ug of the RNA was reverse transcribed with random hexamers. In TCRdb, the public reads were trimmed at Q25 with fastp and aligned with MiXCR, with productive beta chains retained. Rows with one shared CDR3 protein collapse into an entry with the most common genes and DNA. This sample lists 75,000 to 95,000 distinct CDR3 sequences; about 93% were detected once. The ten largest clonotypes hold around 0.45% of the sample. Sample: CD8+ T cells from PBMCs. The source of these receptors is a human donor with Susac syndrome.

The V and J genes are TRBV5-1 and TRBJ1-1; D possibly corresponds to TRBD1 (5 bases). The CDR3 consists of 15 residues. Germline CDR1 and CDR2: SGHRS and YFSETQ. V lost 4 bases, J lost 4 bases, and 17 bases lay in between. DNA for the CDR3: TGCGCCAGCAGCCGAAGGGGAGGGGAGGGCACTGAAGCTTTCTTT. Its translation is CASSRRGGEGTEAFF.

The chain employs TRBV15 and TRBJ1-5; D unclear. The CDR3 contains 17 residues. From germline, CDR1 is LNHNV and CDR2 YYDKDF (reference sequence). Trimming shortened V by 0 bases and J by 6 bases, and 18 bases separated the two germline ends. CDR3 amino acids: CATSRDVVSASSQPQHF. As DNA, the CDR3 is TGTGCCACCAGCAGAGATGTAGTGAGTGCGTCCAGTCAGCCCCAGCATTTT. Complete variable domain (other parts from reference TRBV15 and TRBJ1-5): DAMVIQNPRYQVTQFGKPVTLSCSQTLNHNVMYWYQQKSSQAPKLLFHYYDKDFNNEADTPDNFQSRRPNTSFCFLDIRSPGLGDTAMYLCATSRDVVSASSQPQHFGDGTRLSIL.

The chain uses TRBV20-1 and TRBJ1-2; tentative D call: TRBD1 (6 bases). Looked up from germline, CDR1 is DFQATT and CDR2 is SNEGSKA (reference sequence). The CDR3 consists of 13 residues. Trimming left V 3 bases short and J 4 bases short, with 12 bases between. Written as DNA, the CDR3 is TGCAGTGCTAGCAGGGGAGAGGGCTATGGCTACACCTTC. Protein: CSASRGEGYGYTF.

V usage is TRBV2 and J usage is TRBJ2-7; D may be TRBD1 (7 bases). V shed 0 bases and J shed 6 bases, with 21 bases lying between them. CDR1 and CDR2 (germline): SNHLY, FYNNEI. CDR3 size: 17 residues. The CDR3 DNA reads TGTGCCAGCAGTGAAGCAGCGGGTAGCAGGGGGAAATTCGAGCAGTACTTC. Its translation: CASSEAAGSRGKFEQYF.

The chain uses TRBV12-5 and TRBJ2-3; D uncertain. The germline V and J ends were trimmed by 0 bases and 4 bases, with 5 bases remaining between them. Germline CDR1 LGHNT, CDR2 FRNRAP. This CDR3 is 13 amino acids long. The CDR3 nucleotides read TGTGCTAGTGGTTTGGTCCTCTCAGATACGCAGTATTTT. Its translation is CASGLVLSDTQYF.

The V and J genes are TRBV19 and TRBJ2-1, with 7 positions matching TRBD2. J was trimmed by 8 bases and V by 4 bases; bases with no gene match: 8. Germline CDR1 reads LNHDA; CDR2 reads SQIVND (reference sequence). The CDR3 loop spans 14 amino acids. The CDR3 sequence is CASSRGTKGHEQFF. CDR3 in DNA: TGTGCCAGTAGTAGAGGGACTAAAGGGCATGAGCAGTTCTTC.

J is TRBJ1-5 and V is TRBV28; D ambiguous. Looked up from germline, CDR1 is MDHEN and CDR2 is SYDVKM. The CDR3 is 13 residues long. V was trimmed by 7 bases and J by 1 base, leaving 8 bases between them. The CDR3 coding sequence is TGTGCCAGCATAAAACGGAGCAATCAGCCCCAGCATTTT. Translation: CASIKRSNQPQHF.

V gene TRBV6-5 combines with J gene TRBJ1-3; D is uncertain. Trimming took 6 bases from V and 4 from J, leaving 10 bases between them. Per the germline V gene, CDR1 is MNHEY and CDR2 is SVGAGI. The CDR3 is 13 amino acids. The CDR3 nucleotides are TGTGCCAGCAGCCCTCGGACGGGAAACACCATATATTTT. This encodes CASSPRTGNTIYF.

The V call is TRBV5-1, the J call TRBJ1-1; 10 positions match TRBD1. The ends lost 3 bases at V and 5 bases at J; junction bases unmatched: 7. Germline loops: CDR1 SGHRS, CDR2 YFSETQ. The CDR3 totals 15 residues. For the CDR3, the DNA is TGCGCCAGCAGCTGGACAGGGGGTGTGGGTACTGAAGCTTTCTTT. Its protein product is CASSWTGGVGTEAFF.

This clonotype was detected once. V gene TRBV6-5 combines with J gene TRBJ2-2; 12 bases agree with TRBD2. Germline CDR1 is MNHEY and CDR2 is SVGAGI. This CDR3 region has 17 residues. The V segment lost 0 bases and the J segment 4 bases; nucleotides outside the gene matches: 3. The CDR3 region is CASSYSGLAGGTGELFF. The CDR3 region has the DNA TGTGCCAGCAGTTACTCGGGACTAGCGGGCGGCACCGGGGAGCTGTTTTTT.

The CDR3 coding sequence is TGCAGTGTCCCCAACCCCCAATTTGCCCCGAACAGGGATTTGGGCTACGAGCAGTACTTC. This translates into CSVPNPQFAPNRDLGYEQYF. The chain links TRBV20-1 to TRBJ2-7; possibly TRBD1 for D (6 bases). CDR1 and CDR2 (germline): DFQATT, SNEGSKA (reference sequence). Deletions cut 7 bases from V and 3 bases from J, with 37 bases between. The CDR3 runs 20 residues.

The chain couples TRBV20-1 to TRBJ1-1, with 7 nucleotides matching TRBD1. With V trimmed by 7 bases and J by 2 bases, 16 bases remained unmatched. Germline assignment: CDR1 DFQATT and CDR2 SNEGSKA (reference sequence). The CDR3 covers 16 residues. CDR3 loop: CSVLNPHTGANTEAFF. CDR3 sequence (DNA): TGCAGTGTATTAAACCCCCACACAGGGGCAAACACTGAAGCTTTCTTT.

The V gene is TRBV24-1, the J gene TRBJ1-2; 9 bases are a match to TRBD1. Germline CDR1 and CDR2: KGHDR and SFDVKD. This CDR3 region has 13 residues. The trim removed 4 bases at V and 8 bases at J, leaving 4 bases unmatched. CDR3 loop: CATSDGTGSGYTF. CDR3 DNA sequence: TGTGCCACCAGTGACGGGACAGGGAGCGGCTACACCTTC.

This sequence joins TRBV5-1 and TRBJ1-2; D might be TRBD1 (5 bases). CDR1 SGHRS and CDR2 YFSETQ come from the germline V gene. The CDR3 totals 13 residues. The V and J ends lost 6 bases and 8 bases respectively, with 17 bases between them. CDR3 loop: CASMRDAPGGYTF. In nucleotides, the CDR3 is TGCGCCAGCATGAGGGACGCCCCGGGGGGCTACACCTTC.